The sequence of this T cell receptor beta chain was determined in a study of blood T cells in healthy people across ages. Study summary: About one barcoded TCR beta cDNA was captured per two T cells.

Study results and limitations: A roughly linear fall in TCR beta diversity per million T cells was seen with increasing age. Diversity was estimated from one million T cells, and these estimates were considered underestimates.

Together with a sample-barcoded 5' primer, a J-beta primer mix was included in a second PCR lasting about 6 to 12 cycles. Each CDR3 protein gets one entry after TCRdb re-called the 5' RACE reads with MiXCR. The table has approximately 730,000 distinct CDR3 sequences, 43% seen once. There are 13 residues in the CDR3. The germline V gene encodes CDR1 SEHNR and CDR2 FQNEAQ (reference sequence). V gave up 3 bases and J gave up 6 bases, with 9 bases separating them. With respect to this clonotype: Its antigen is unidentified.

With each sample, at least 5.5 micrograms of total RNA were extracted. The receptor comes from a woman aged 60-75 years in good health. The sequencing input was blood. The chain recombines TRBV7-9 with TRBJ2-1; D perhaps matches TRBD2 (5 bases). The CDR3 bases are TGTGCCAGCAGCTTCCACCGGGGCAATGAGCAGTTCTTC. Its translation is CASSFHRGNEQFF.